The clone carrying this TCR beta chain was picked up many times. The data derive from a study of kidney transplant recipient with SARS-CoV-2 infection. TCRdb ran MiXCR on the reads and lists one entry per CDR3 protein. Here the sample spans 200,000 to 250,000 distinct CDR3 sequences, 29% being singletons. V lost 3 bases, J lost 6 bases, and 25 bases stayed unmatched. This CDR3 has 21 residues. V usage is TRBV23-1 and J usage is TRBJ1-5; 8 bases align to TRBD1. TRBV23-1 is assigned to the ORF class and has an uncertain function. Sample: a blood sample, taken at baseline and on roughly day 120 from a kidney transplant recipient. This TCR was sampled from a male patient aged 30 to 39 who had COVID-19 and was a kidney transplant recipient. A subset of T cells may come from the graft donor. For the CDR3, the DNA is TGCGCCAGCAGTCACTCCCGGGACGACAGGGGAAAGAGCCCAAGAAGTCAGCCCCAGCATTTT. Its protein is CASSHSRDDRGKSPRSQPQHF.